This T cell receptor (beta chain) was profiled in a study of control samples from healthy donors and cancer patients. Details on this clone: The germline gene is not matched at one end of the junction; a read error may be the cause.

Measured with immunoSEQ multiplex PCR; TCRdb has only the in-frame clones, and not every one. The profile shows roughly 49,000 clones, 88% of them singletons. This CDR3 has 16 residues. Looked up from germline, CDR1 is SSHAT and CDR2 is FNYEAQ (reference sequence). The TCR comes from a man aged 45-60 years with head and neck cancer. Specimen: PBMCs. The gene calls are TRBV7-7 and TRBJ2-2, with a possible D match to TRBD2 (6 bases). As DNA, the CDR3 is TGTGCTAGCAGCCTAGAGGTTAGCGGAATTACCGGGGAGCTGTTTTTT. Its translation: CASSLEVSGITGELFF.